This T cell receptor beta chain was sequenced in a study of T-cell reconstitution after alpha-beta-depleted transplantation in children (dated by TCRdb to 2016 to 2018). Study-wide context: T-cell immune reconstitution after TCRalphabeta/CD19-depleted allogeneic hematopoietic cell transplantation in children was quantitatively tracked in the study by means of TCR repertoire profiling.

Library preparation was by PCR. TCRdb lists the instrument as Illumina HiSeq 2500. TCR library preparation used molecular barcoding, with unique molecular identifiers applied to normalize quantification of the TCRbeta repertoire. Using fastp at Q25 and MiXCR, TCRdb reprocessed the public reads and kept productive beta chains. Rows merge per CDR3 protein into single entries with the most common DNA and genes. Within this sample are some 600,000 distinct CDR3 sequences, with over 15% of them counted one time only. The ten largest account for 1.1% of the sample. This clonotype was found a few times. Its recognized antigen is unknown. The CDR3 end shows no conserved phenylalanine or tryptophan, and so a read error is likely. The DNA is left out, because the CDR3 cannot be placed on it with certainty; the CDR3 is given as TCRdb lists it. The CDR3 spans 8 amino acids, including both terminal residues.

The source is a human donor who donated a stem cell graft to a child with acute myeloid leukemia. The chain is made from TRBV21-1 and TRBJ2-1. TRBV21-1 is reported as a pseudogene. The source was PBMCs from the stem cell graft donor, collected from the stem cell graft. The CDR3 region has the sequence CASSKGPT.